Each of the 4 T cell receptor beta chains below was sequenced from the same sample in a study of T-cell reconstitution after alpha-beta-depleted transplantation in children. Antigen specificity for these receptors is unknown. Preparation of the TCRbeta library involved a method that used unique molecular identifiers. TCRdb processed the PCR reads anew with MiXCR; each CDR3 protein has one entry. This table holds about 300,000 distinct CDR3 sequences, approximately 7.3% found once. Study-level points and caveats: A year had passed since transplant, and T-cell counts and diversity by then came mostly from newly produced T cells.

The specimen was peripheral blood, collected 360 days after TCRalphabeta/CD19-depleted stem cell transplant. These receptors all come from a female patient aged 2 to 10 who had a stem cell transplant for Fanconi anemia, so the T cells may come from the graft donor.

This clonotype was seen ten or more times. The chain links TRBV6-5 to TRBJ2-5; 8 bases line up with TRBD2. The CDR3 sequence is 17 residues long. V was pared by 4 bases and J by 2 bases, with 12 bases of the junction left unmatched. The germline V gene encodes CDR1 MNHEY and CDR2 SVGAGI. Written as DNA, the CDR3 is TGTGCCAGCAGTTCGATCCTTAGCGGGGTGGGGCAAGAGACCCAGTACTTC. This encodes CASSSILSGVGQETQYF.

This clonotype has ten or more counts. V gene TRBV7-9 combines with J gene TRBJ1-3, with D perhaps TRBD1 (5 bases). The germline V gene has CDR1 SEHNR and CDR2 FQNEAQ (reference sequence). This CDR3 comprises 16 residues. The V and J ends lost 3 bases and 2 bases respectively, with 14 bases between them. CDR3 DNA: TGTGCCAGCAGCTTTGACAGAGATGGGACTGGAAACACCATATATTTT. As protein: CASSFDRDGTGNTIYF.

This clonotype appeared many times. The chain uses TRBV24-1 and TRBJ2-3; 10 nucleotides line up with TRBD2. J gave up 4 bases and V 6 bases, and 9 bases lay outside the gene matches. CDR1 is KGHDR, CDR2 SFDVKD, per germline. The CDR3 is made up of 16 amino acids. CDR3 loop: CATSRVSGGAPDTQYF. The CDR3, as DNA: TGTGCCACCAGTAGGGTGAGCGGGGGGGCCCCAGATACGCAGTATTTT.

This clonotype was counted at least ten times. This chain joins TRBV20-1 and TRBJ2-6; a weak D match, TRBD1 (5 bases). CDR1 is DFQATT and CDR2 is SNEGSKA in the germline V gene (reference sequence). CDR3 length: 14 amino acids. V was trimmed by 3 bases and J by 2 bases, leaving 8 bases between them. The CDR3 here is CSARPRAGANVLTF. The CDR3, as DNA: TGCAGTGCTAGGCCCAGGGCTGGGGCCAACGTCCTGACTTTC.